This T cell receptor (beta chain) emerged from a study of long-term antiretroviral therapy in people with HIV (dated by TCRdb to between 2021 and 2024). Regarding the study in general: Collection of the earliest samples took place about a decade ahead of the 2015 WHO recommendation for immediate ART, at a time when ART was typically delayed until CD4 counts fell. Among the roughly 30 participants with HIV, approximately 10 were female. A total of over 150 cryopreserved PBMC samples came from a few dozen adults with confirmed HIV infection and were collected serially over a mean of roughly 6 years (range 1-12). No cross-contamination during QIAcube processing turned up in test extractions that ran a monoclonal T-cell line alongside more than 30 polyclonal samples. This retrospective serial study examined whether starting ART and sustained HIV suppression were associated with changes in the composition and diversity of the TRB repertoire in peripheral blood.

What the research found in general, with its limitations: Unsorted PBMC were profiled instead of sorted CD4+ and CD8+ T cells because pre-ART samples had limited cell numbers. Because PBMC availability was limited, only the TCR beta chain was sequenced, with no alpha chain pairing. Inferences about post-ART repertoire changes are limited because no data were available on ART adherence, viral resistance or therapy changes. Starting ART was linked to a significant rise in TRB diversity, yet even with long-term ART the diversity remained significantly lower than in transplant donor controls. HIV repertoires had narrower CDR3 length ranges than controls, and the network structure suggested an antigen-experienced repertoire that shifted only slightly toward naive after ART. At every time point, the repertoire was dominated by expanded TRB clones first identified before ART initiation, although this dominance fluctuated and, in many PLHIV, declined after ART. The samples span the years 2004 to 2017, and the ART regimens used at that time may not be as effective as current regimens.

Sequencing of the TRB variable region was done with the immunoSEQ hsTCRB v3.0 assay at survey level resolution. TRB sequencing targeted a depth of about 40,000-55,000 T-cell genomes per sample. TRB libraries were pooled and sequenced on an Illumina MiSeq using a v3 150-cycle kit. Per the authors' processing: Analysis of repertoires was carried out in R inside a reproducible Nextflow workflow spanning QC, data transformation and analysis. LymphoSeq2, an R package for AIRR-Seq data exploration, was used to implement custom analyses. A few samples that produced fewer than 5000 total TRB sequences were removed, so approximately 190 HIV repertoires were analyzed. Among the approximately 190 retained HIV repertoires, under 65 were collected before ART initiation and 120 to 130 after ART initiation. Each repertoire was downsampled to 5000 TRB nucleotide sequences, and summary statistics were averaged across 100 downsampling iterations. The analysis kept only TRB sequences whose CDR3 regions were at least seven amino acids long. A Shannon entropy-derived clonality score and the Gini coefficient were used to measure diversity. Repertoire networks linked the top 5000 CDR3 amino acid sequences whenever two sequences differed by an edit distance of one. For TRB CDR3 amino acid sequences, antigen specificity groups and MHC restriction were predicted with GLIPH2. CDR3 amino acid sequences were matched against VDJdb and McPAS-TCR to flag known CMV, EBV, HIV or tissue antigen associations. Pre-ART, post-ART and control groups were compared with Wilcoxon signed-rank tests and Holm-Bonferroni correction. Imported from immuneACCESS, the table was reduced by TCRdb to in-frame sequences with V and J called. These copies leave out some clones; in studies compared against another copy, an unresolved V gene accounts for under half, and the cause of the remainder is not known. V, J and clone size are those of that table, while D and trimming were read from the DNA. Here the sample has 20,000 to 25,000 clones; approximately 81% occur a single time. About 10% of the sample belongs to the ten largest clones.

To be included, a participant needed at least one PBMC sample from before ART initiation plus at least two post-ART samples. All participants with HIV were treated in the United States of America. Before DNA extraction, cryopreserved samples of about 0.95-11 million PBMC were thawed and washed. At the time of the earliest PBMC sample, participants with HIV were aged between about 20 and 55 years. Per participant, PBMC samples came from 1-4 timepoints prior to ART initiation and 2-8 timepoints following ART initiation, for a median of 7 samples. For every participant, serial HIV viral load, CD4+ T-cell count, ART history and demographic data were obtained. A Qiagen kit on a QIAcube was used to extract genomic DNA from unsorted PBMC, with samples processed in batches of 12. About this clone: Its antigen is not yet known. No base quality information exists; no much larger clone differs at one position.

Spanning cysteine to phenylalanine, the CDR3 consists of 15 amino acids. Kept here is only the CDR3 DNA, which spans 45 bases and is read in frame from base 1. Taken from the germline V gene (reference sequence), the CDR1 and CDR2 loops are GTSNPN and SVGIG. The V end gives up 5 bases and the J end 7 bases, leaving 7 bases in the junction not matched to a gene. The input for sequencing was unsorted PBMCs, taken less than 2.5 years after starting antiretroviral therapy. The rearrangement joined TRBV30 to TRBJ2-1, with 14 central nucleotides matching TRBD2. The TCR originated in a man between 35 and 55 years old with HIV. The CDR3 protein is CAWAAGLAGGNEQFF. The nucleotides read TGTGCCTGGGCCGCTGGACTAGCGGGAGGAAATGAGCAGTTCTTC.